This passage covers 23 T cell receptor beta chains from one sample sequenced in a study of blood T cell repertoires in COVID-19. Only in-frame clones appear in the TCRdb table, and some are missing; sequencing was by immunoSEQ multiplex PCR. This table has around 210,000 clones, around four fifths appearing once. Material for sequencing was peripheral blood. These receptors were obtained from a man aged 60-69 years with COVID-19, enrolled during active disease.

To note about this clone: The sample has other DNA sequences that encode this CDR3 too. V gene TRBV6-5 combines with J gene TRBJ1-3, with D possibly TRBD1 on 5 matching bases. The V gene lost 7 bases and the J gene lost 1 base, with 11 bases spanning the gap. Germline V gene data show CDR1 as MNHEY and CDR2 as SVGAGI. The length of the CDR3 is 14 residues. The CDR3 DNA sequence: TGTGCCAGCAAAGACAGACCATCTGGAAACACCATATATTTT. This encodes CASKDRPSGNTIYF.

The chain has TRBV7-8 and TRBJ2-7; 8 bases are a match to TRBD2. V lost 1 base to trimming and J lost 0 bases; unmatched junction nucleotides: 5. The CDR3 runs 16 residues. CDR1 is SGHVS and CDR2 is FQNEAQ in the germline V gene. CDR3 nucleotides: TGTGCCAGCAGCTTAGTGCCAGCGGGGGTCTCCTACGAGCAGTACTTC. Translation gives CASSLVPAGVSYEQYF.

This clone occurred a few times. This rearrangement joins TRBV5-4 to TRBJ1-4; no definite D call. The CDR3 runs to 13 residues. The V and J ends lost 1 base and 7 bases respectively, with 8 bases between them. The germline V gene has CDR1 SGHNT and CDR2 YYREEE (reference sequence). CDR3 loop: CASSLPTLEKLFF. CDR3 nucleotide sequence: TGTGCCAGCAGCTTGCCGACACTTGAAAAACTGTTTTTT.

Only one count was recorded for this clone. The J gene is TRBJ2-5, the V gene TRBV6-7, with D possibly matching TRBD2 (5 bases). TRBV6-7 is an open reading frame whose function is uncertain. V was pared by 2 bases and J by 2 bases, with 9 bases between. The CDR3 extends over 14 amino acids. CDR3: CASSYGELQETQYF. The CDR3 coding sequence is TGTGCCAGCAGTTACGGGGAGTTGCAAGAGACCCAGTACTTC.

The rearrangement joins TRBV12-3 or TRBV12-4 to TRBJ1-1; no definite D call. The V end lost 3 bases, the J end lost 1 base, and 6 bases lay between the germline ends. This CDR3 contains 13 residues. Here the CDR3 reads CASSFAGNTEAFF. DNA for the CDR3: TGTGCCAGCAGTTTCGCGGGGAACACTGAAGCTTTCTTT.

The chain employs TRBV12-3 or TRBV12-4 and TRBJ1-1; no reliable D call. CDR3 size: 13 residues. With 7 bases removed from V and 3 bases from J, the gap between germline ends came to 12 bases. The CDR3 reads CASTLQLDTEAFF. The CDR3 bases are TGTGCCAGCACCCTACAGCTTGACACTGAAGCTTTCTTT.

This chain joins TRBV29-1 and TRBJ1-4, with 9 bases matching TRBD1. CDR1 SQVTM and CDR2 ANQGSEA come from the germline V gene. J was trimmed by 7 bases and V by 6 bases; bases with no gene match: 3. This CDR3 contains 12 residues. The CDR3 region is CSVDRGAEKLFF. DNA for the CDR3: TGCAGCGTCGACAGGGGGGCTGAAAAACTGTTTTTT.

The CDR3 nucleotides are TGTGCCAGCACCCTGACAGGATCCTCCTACGAGCAGTACTTC. Protein: CASTLTGSSYEQYF. The rearrangement joins TRBV5-6 to TRBJ2-7; D might be TRBD1 (6 bases). Germline V gives CDR1 SGHDT, CDR2 YYEEEE. The ends were cut back, 6 bases at V and 0 bases at J, with 13 bases in the middle. The CDR3 contains 14 residues.

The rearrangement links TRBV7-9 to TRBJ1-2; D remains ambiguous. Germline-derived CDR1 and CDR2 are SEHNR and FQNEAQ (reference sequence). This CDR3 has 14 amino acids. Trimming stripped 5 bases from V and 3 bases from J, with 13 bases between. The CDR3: CASSLFGVDYGYTF. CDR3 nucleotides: TGTGCCAGCAGCCTCTTCGGTGTGGACTATGGCTACACCTTC.

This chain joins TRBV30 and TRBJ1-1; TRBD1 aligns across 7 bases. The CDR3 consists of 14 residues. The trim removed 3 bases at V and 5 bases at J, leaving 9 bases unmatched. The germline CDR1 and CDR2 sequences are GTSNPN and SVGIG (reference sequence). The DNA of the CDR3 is TGTGCCTGGAGGGGTCGACAGGGTTGGACTGAAGCTTTCTTT. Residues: CAWRGRQGWTEAFF. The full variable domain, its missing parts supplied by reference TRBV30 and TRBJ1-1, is SQTIHQWPATLVQPVGSPLSLECTVEGTSNPNLYWYRQAAGRGLQLLFYSVGIGQISSEVPQNLSASRPQDRQFILSSKKLLLSDSGFYLCAWRGRQGWTEAFFGQGTRLTVV.

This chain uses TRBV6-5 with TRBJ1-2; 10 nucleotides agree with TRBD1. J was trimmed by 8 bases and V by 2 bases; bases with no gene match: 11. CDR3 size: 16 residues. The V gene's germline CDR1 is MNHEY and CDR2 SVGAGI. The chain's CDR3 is CASSYDRQGALRGYTF. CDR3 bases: TGTGCCAGCAGTTACGACCGACAGGGGGCCTTGCGGGGCTACACCTTC.

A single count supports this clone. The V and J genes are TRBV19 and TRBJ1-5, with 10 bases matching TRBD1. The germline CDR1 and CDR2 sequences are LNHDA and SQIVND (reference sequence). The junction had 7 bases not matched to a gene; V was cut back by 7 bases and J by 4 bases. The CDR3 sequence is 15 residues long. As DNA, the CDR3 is TGTGCCAGTACCCCATTGGACAGGGGGAATCAGCCCCAGCATTTT. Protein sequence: CASTPLDRGNQPQHF.

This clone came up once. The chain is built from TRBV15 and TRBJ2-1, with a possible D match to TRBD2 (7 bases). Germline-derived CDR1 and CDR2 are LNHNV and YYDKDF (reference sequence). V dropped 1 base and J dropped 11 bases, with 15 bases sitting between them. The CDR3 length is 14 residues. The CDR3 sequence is CATSRAVPGGQQFF. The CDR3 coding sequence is TGTGCCACCAGCAGAGCGGTGCCGGGGGGCCAGCAGTTCTTC.

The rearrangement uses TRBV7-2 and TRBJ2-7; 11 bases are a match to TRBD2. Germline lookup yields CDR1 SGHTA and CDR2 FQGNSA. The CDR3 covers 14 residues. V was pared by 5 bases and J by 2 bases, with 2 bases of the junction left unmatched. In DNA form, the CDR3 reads TGTGCCAGCAGCATTAGCGGGAGGGCCTACGAGCAGTACTTC. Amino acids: CASSISGRAYEQYF.

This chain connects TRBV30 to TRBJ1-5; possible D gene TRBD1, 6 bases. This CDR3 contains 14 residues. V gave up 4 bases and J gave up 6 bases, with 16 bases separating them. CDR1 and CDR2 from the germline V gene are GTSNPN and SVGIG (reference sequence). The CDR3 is CAWKDGTGSQPQHF. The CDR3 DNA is TGTGCCTGGAAAGACGGCACAGGGAGTCAGCCCCAGCATTTT.

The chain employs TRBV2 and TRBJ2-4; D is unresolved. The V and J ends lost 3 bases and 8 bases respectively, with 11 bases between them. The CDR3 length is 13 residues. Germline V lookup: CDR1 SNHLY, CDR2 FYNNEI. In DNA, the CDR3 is TGTGCCAGCAGTGATAGAGCCATCGACATTCAGTACTTC. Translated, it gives CASSDRAIDIQYF.

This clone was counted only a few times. The CDR3 region is CASSPDAARGYGYTF. DNA of the CDR3: TGTGCCAGCAGCCCCGATGCAGCCAGGGGATATGGCTACACCTTC. The chain joins TRBV7-2 to TRBJ1-2; D might be TRBD1 (6 bases). This CDR3 comprises 15 residues. Per the germline V gene, CDR1 is SGHTA and CDR2 is FQGNSA. V lost 5 bases, J lost 5 bases, and 18 bases lay in between. The full variable domain, completed using reference TRBV7-2 and TRBJ1-2, is GAGVSQSPSNKVTEKGKDVELRCDPISGHTALYWYRQSLGQGLEFLIYFQGNSAPDKSGLPSDRFSAERTGGSVSTLTIQRTQQEDSAVYLCASSPDAARGYGYTFGSGTRLTVV.

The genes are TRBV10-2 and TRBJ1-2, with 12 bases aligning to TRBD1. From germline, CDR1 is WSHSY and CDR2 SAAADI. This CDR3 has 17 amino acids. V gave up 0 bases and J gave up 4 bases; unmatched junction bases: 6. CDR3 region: CASSESWGQGAGYGYTF. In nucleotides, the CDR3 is TGCGCCAGCAGTGAGTCATGGGGACAGGGGGCCGGCTATGGCTACACCTTC.

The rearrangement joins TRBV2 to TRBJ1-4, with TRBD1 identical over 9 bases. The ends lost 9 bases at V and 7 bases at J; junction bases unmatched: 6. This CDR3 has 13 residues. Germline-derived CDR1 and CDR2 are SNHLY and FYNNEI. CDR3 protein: CASSGTGFEKLFF. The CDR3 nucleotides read TGTGCCAGTTCCGGGACAGGGTTTGAAAAACTGTTTTTT.

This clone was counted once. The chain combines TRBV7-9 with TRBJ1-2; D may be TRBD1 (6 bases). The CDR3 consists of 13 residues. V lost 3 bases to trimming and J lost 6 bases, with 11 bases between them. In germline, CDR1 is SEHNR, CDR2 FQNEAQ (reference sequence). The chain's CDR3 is CASSLMDSHGYTF. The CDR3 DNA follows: TGTGCCAGCAGCTTGATGGACAGTCATGGCTACACCTTC.

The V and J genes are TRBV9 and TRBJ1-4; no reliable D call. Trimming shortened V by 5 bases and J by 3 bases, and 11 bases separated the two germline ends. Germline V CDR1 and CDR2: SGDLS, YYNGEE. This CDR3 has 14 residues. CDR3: CASSRGLSNEKLFF. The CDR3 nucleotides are TGTGCCAGCAGTCGAGGGCTCTCTAATGAAAAACTGTTTTTT.

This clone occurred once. Written as DNA, the CDR3 is TGCAGCTTCCAGGGGAGCGGGAGTGCAGATACGCAGTATTTT. Amino acid sequence: CSFQGSGSADTQYF. V is TRBV29-1 and J is TRBJ2-3, with 8 bases lining up with TRBD2. The length of the CDR3 is 14 residues. V lost 8 bases, J lost 4 bases, and 11 bases stayed unmatched. CDR1 is SQVTM and CDR2 is ANQGSEA in the germline V gene.

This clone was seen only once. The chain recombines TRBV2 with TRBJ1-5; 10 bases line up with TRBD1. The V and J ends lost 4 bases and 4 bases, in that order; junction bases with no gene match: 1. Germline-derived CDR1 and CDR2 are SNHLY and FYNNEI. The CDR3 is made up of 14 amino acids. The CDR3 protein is CASSGQGANQPQHF. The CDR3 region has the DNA TGTGCCAGCAGTGGACAGGGGGCAAATCAGCCCCAGCATTTT.